Each of the 30 T cell receptor beta chains below was sequenced from the same sample in a study of response to subunit inactivated influenza vaccine. Each CDR3 protein is one row after TCRdb ran MiXCR on the RT-PCR reads. The profile shows about 520,000 distinct CDR3 sequences, less than 7.5% of them singletons. The sequencing here drew on PBMCs from blood, taken around 25 months after vaccination. Receptor source: a man aged 45 to 75 who received an inactivated influenza vaccine.

The chain has TRBV15 and TRBJ2-3; D is undetermined. V was clipped by 4 bases and J by 0 bases, with 11 bases between them. CDR1 is LNHNV, CDR2 YYDKDF, per germline (reference sequence). The length of the CDR3 is 15 residues. CDR3: CATSKKRFSTDTQYF. The CDR3 bases are TGTGCCACCAGCAAGAAGCGTTTTAGCACAGATACGCAGTATTTT.

This clonotype was observed a few times. The chain links TRBV28 to TRBJ1-1; 8 bases are a match to TRBD1. The CDR3 consists of 17 residues. The germline V gene has CDR1 MDHEN and CDR2 SYDVKM. V dropped 0 bases and J dropped 3; count of bases not matched to a gene: 9. CDR3 sequence: CASSLWEDREGDTEAFF. CDR3 in DNA: TGTGCCAGCAGTTTATGGGAGGACAGGGAAGGGGACACTGAAGCTTTCTTT.

This clonotype has more than one count but fewer than ten. CDR3 amino acids: CASSPLAGNTGELFF. CDR3 nucleotide sequence: TGTGCCAGCAGTCCATTAGCGGGGAACACCGGGGAGCTGTTTTTT. The chain is built from TRBV12-3 or TRBV12-4 and TRBJ2-2; TRBD2 matches 7 bases. The CDR3 has 15 amino acids. Germline trimming cut 5 bases from V and 1 base from J; bases unmatched to any gene: 4.

This clonotype was counted many times. A junction end diverges from the germline sequence, so it may reflect a read error. The V and J genes are TRBV5-1 and TRBJ2-1, with D possibly being TRBD2 (6 bases). Germline V gene data show CDR1 as SGHRS and CDR2 as YFSETQ. This CDR3 is built from 16 residues. CDR3 sequence: CASSLSTGALYNAQFF. The CDR3 region has the DNA TGCGCCAGCAGCTTGTCTACGGGAGCTCTCTACAATGCGCAGTTCTTC.

This clonotype was counted at least ten times. The V and J genes are TRBV7-2 and TRBJ2-7, with TRBD1 as a possible D gene (5 bases). The CDR3 covers 16 residues. Germline values: CDR1 SGHTA, CDR2 FQGNSA. Trimming pared 0 bases from V and 5 bases from J, leaving 17 bases between. DNA for the CDR3: TGTGCCAGCAGCTTAGCTTTGGGCAGTTGGGGCGACGAGCAGTACTTC. This sequence encodes CASSLALGSWGDEQYF.

This clonotype was detected ten times or more. The chain uses TRBV20-1 and TRBJ2-1; TRBD2 matches at 10 bases. Germline V lookup: CDR1 DFQATT, CDR2 SNEGSKA (reference sequence). V was pared by 6 bases and J by 6 bases, with 11 bases of the junction left unmatched. This CDR3 comprises 15 residues. CDR3 region: CSAIQLAGILNEQFF. CDR3 nucleotides: TGCAGTGCCATACAACTAGCGGGAATTCTCAATGAGCAGTTCTTC.

The chain links TRBV15 to TRBJ2-7; D gene ambiguous. The CDR3 runs 13 residues. Deletions cut 5 bases from V and 1 base from J, with 9 bases between. Germline CDR1 reads LNHNV; CDR2 reads YYDKDF (reference sequence). The CDR3 region is CATSADVSYEQYF. In DNA form, the CDR3 reads TGTGCCACCAGCGCCGACGTATCCTACGAGCAGTACTTC.

At least ten counts were recorded for this clonotype. The chain uses TRBV11-2 and TRBJ1-1, with TRBD1 identical over 7 bases. The length of the CDR3 is 14 residues. CDR1 is SGHAT, CDR2 FQNNGV, per germline. Trimming removed 5 bases from V and 4 bases from J; junction bases left unmatched: 7. This chain's CDR3 is CASSENRGSTEAFF. Here the CDR3 DNA reads TGTGCCAGCAGCGAAAACAGGGGATCCACTGAAGCTTTCTTT.

There are a few counts of this clonotype. The chain joins TRBV20-1 to TRBJ2-5, with D maybe TRBD2 (6 bases). The CDR3 has 12 residues. The ends were cut back, 5 bases at V and 3 bases at J, with 10 bases in the middle. Germline V gene sequence: CDR1 DFQATT, CDR2 SNEGSKA (reference sequence). This chain's CDR3 is CSALRLEETQYF. The CDR3 DNA reads TGCAGTGCTCTCCGACTAGAAGAGACCCAGTACTTC.

This clonotype showed up many times. V is TRBV7-2 and J is TRBJ2-3; D not resolved. CDR1 SGHTA and CDR2 FQGNSA come from the germline V gene. The CDR3 loop spans 16 amino acids. Trimming left V 1 base short and J 4 bases short, with 15 bases between. CDR3 amino acids: CASSLVARSVADTQYF. CDR3 DNA: TGTGCCAGCAGCTTAGTCGCCAGATCAGTCGCAGATACGCAGTATTTT.

This clonotype showed up just a few times. The V and J genes are TRBV9 and TRBJ2-1, with 9 bases aligning to TRBD2. V gave up 1 base and J gave up 4 bases; unmatched junction bases: 3. Germline V gene data show CDR1 as SGDLS and CDR2 as YYNGEE. CDR3 length equals 15 residues. The CDR3 reads CASSVNSGGYNEQFF. The CDR3 nucleotides are TGTGCCAGCAGCGTAAATAGCGGGGGATACAATGAGCAGTTCTTC.

Only a few counts were recorded for this clonotype. The chain recombines TRBV20-1 with TRBJ2-7; D is perhaps TRBD1 or TRBD2 (5 bases each). This CDR3 region has 12 residues. CDR1 DFQATT and CDR2 SNEGSKA come from the germline V gene (reference sequence). The V gene lost 5 bases and the J gene lost 3 bases, with 11 bases spanning the gap. The CDR3 protein is CSAEGLRYEQYF. Here the CDR3 DNA reads TGCAGTGCTGAGGGGTTGCGCTACGAGCAGTACTTC.

The CDR3 protein is CSASGVTVLNTEAFF. As DNA, the CDR3 is TGCAGTGCTAGTGGGGTGACAGTTCTGAACACTGAAGCTTTCTTT. The chain recombines TRBV20-1 with TRBJ1-1; possibly TRBD1 for D (5 bases). This CDR3 has 15 residues. With 3 bases removed from V and 0 bases from J, the gap between germline ends came to 14 bases. Germline V gene sequence: CDR1 DFQATT, CDR2 SNEGSKA (reference sequence).

This clonotype has at least ten counts. The chain has TRBV5-1 and TRBJ1-4; no clear D. Per the germline V gene, CDR1 is SGHRS and CDR2 is YFSETQ. V was trimmed by 0 bases and J by 8 bases, leaving 14 bases between them. The CDR3 has 15 residues. The CDR3 DNA follows: TGCGCCAGCAGCTTGGATACCTTAACCCGGGAAAAACTGTTTTTT. Translating it yields CASSLDTLTREKLFF. Looking up the rest from reference TRBV5-1 and TRBJ1-4 gives the full variable domain: KAGVTQTPRYLIKTRGQQVTLSCSPISGHRSVSWYQQTPGQGLQFLFEYFSETQRNKGNFPGRFSGRQFSNSRSEMNVSTLELGDSALYLCASSLDTLTREKLFFGSGTQLSVL.

There are many counts of this clonotype. This chain joins TRBV7-2 and TRBJ1-1; D unclear. The germline gives CDR1 SGHTA, CDR2 FQGNSA. There are 13 residues in the CDR3. V gave up 2 bases and J gave up 4 bases, with 8 bases separating them. The CDR3 bases are TGTGCCAGCAGCTTATCTGTCTCCACTGAAGCTTTCTTT. Encoded protein: CASSLSVSTEAFF.

This clonotype was recorded a few times. The rearrangement links TRBV5-1 to TRBJ2-5, with 9 bases identical to TRBD1. The CDR3 sequence is 12 residues long. Trimming at V came to 10 bases and at J to 2 bases, leaving 3 bases not matched to a gene. Germline loops: CDR1 SGHRS, CDR2 YFSETQ. The CDR3 here is CASGTGQETQYF. CDR3 nucleotide sequence: TGCGCCTCCGGGACAGGGCAAGAGACCCAGTACTTC.

This clonotype was observed many times. The chain links TRBV24-1 to TRBJ2-3; 11 nucleotides match TRBD1. J lost 1 base, V lost 3 bases, and 2 bases had no gene match. This CDR3 region has 16 residues. Per the germline V gene, CDR1 is KGHDR and CDR2 is SFDVKD. CDR3 loop: CATSDRTGGGTDTQYF. The CDR3 DNA reads as TGTGCCACCAGTGATAGGACAGGGGGCGGCACAGATACGCAGTATTTT.

This clonotype was observed a few times. The V gene is TRBV4-2, the J gene TRBJ2-7; TRBD1 aligns across 7 bases. After removal of 3 bases from V and 2 bases from J, the junction contained 4 bases not matched to a gene. The CDR3 consists of 14 residues. Per the germline V gene, CDR1 is LGHNA and CDR2 is YNFKEQ. CDR3 nucleotides: TGTGCCAGCAGCCAGACACAGGGGACCTACGAGCAGTACTTC. Its translation is CASSQTQGTYEQYF.

This clonotype was seen more than once but under ten times. The chain uses TRBV5-1 and TRBJ2-5; tentatively, D is TRBD2 (6 bases). The CDR3 extends over 14 amino acids. Trimming took 0 bases from V and 5 from J, leaving 11 bases between them. Germline-derived CDR1 and CDR2 are SGHRS and YFSETQ. CDR3 DNA: TGCGCCAGCAGCTTGGGTCCTAGCGCGGAGACCCAGTACTTC. The encoded protein is CASSLGPSAETQYF.

This clonotype was seen a handful of times. The J gene is TRBJ1-1, the V gene TRBV18; D gene ambiguous. CDR1 is KGHSH, CDR2 LQKENI, per germline. The CDR3 is 14 amino acids. V lost 3 bases and J 0 bases, leaving 8 bases between the germline ends. CDR3 nucleotides: TGTGCCAGCTCACCTTCCACTCTGAACACTGAAGCTTTCTTT. Protein: CASSPSTLNTEAFF.

This clonotype was observed at least ten times. V and J are TRBV7-2 and TRBJ1-2; D is ambiguous. Trimming stripped 1 base from V and 4 bases from J, with 16 bases between. Germline CDR1 reads SGHTA; CDR2 reads FQGNSA. The length of the CDR3 is 16 residues. CDR3 in DNA: TGTGCCAGCAGCTTAGGAGGTTCGGGCGGACCCTATGGCTACACCTTC. This encodes CASSLGGSGGPYGYTF.

The V and J genes are TRBV11-2 and TRBJ2-1, with D tentatively TRBD1 or TRBD2 (5 bases each). The length of the CDR3 is 16 residues. V was clipped by 4 bases and J by 5 bases, with 18 bases between them. CDR1 is SGHAT, CDR2 FQNNGV, per germline. CDR3 in amino acids: CASSSRGPNHNNEQFF. The CDR3 DNA is TGTGCCAGCAGCTCCCGGGGCCCCAATCATAACAATGAGCAGTTCTTC.

Ten or more counts support this clonotype. The chain links TRBV7-8 to TRBJ2-7, with 7 bases that match TRBD1. Trimming took 4 bases from V and 4 from J; bases not matched to a gene: 16. Germline values: CDR1 SGHVS, CDR2 FQNEAQ. This CDR3 is 17 amino acids long. CDR3 loop: CASSSYNPDRKKYEQYF. The DNA of the CDR3 is TGTGCCAGCAGCTCGTACAACCCGGACAGGAAGAAGTACGAGCAGTACTTC.

This chain connects TRBV20-1 to TRBJ1-5; D is possibly TRBD1 (5 bases). Germline values: CDR1 DFQATT, CDR2 SNEGSKA (reference sequence). This CDR3 contains 15 residues. V lost 6 bases, J lost 5 bases, and 20 bases lay in between. The CDR3 spells CSAYRPGTFDQPQHF. CDR3 bases: TGCAGTGCCTACCGACCGGGGACCTTCGATCAGCCCCAGCATTTT.

This clonotype was seen only a few times. V gene TRBV5-6 combines with J gene TRBJ2-3; 10 bases match TRBD2. V gave up 1 base and J gave up 4 bases; unmatched junction bases: 3. CDR1 is SGHDT and CDR2 is YYEEEE in the germline V gene. This CDR3 is built from 15 residues. The CDR3 DNA reads TGTGCCAGCAGCTTGAGCGGGAGGGCCGCAGATACGCAGTATTTT. Its translation is CASSLSGRAADTQYF.

In DNA, the CDR3 is TGTGCCAGCAGTTACCGGGCGGGGCCGTTCGAGCAGTACTTC. Amino acids: CASSYRAGPFEQYF. This rearrangement joins TRBV6-2 or TRBV6-3 to TRBJ2-7; tentatively, D is TRBD2 (6 bases). Looked up from germline, CDR1 is MNHEY and CDR2 is SVGEGT. The CDR3 runs 14 residues. V gave up 2 bases and J gave up 6 bases, with 14 bases separating them.

This clonotype was seen many times. As DNA, the CDR3 is TGTGCCACCAGTGACTCGACGGCCCAGGGCAGGAATGAGCAGTTCTTC. Its protein is CATSDSTAQGRNEQFF. This rearrangement joins TRBV24-1 to TRBJ2-1; the D gene is possibly TRBD1 (5 bases). V dropped 4 bases and J dropped 7 bases, with 19 bases sitting between them. Germline V gene lookup returns CDR1 KGHDR and CDR2 SFDVKD. This CDR3 has 16 amino acids.

This clonotype has more than one count but fewer than ten. The J gene is TRBJ2-1, the V gene TRBV24-1, with 7 positions matching TRBD2. CDR1 is KGHDR, CDR2 SFDVKD, per germline. The CDR3 runs to 16 residues. Trimming at V came to 0 bases and at J to 10 bases, leaving 11 bases not matched to a gene. The CDR3: CATSDLATSNPREQFF. In DNA form, the CDR3 reads TGTGCCACCAGTGATTTGGCGACTAGCAATCCGAGGGAGCAGTTCTTC.

This clonotype was seen a handful of times. The chain uses TRBV3-1 and TRBJ2-5, with D possibly being TRBD2 (5 bases). Deletions cut 4 bases from V and 4 bases from J, with 16 bases between. Germline V gene data show CDR1 as LGHDT and CDR2 as YNNKEL (reference sequence). The CDR3 is made up of 15 amino acids. The CDR3 reads CASSLGGVARETQYF. CDR3 DNA sequence: TGTGCCAGCAGCCTAGGAGGAGTAGCCAGAGAGACCCAGTACTTC.

V is TRBV7-8 and J is TRBJ2-7, with TRBD1 identical over 8 bases. Germline V gene sequence: CDR1 SGHVS, CDR2 FQNEAQ. V lost 4 bases, J lost 4 bases, and 9 bases stayed unmatched. The CDR3 contains 15 residues. The CDR3 DNA sequence: TGTGCCAGCAGCTCAACCGACAGGGGTCAATACGAGCAGTACTTC. Translated, it gives CASSSTDRGQYEQYF.